The source of this T cell receptor (beta chain) is a study of cytomegalovirus exposure and HLA in healthy donors. Study-level points and caveats: The tendency of first-cohort TCR clusters to co-occur in the 100 to 150 validation repertoires emerged from a later analysis. Overall, about 160 TCR beta chains were annotated as cytomegalovirus-associated.

CDR1 is MNHEY, CDR2 SVGAGI, per germline. V was cut by 11 bases and J by 10 bases, with 17 bases left in between. CDR3 length: 11 residues. The study drew the donors from its approximately 120-subject validation cohort, separate from the roughly 710-subject first cohort. A note on this clone: The target antigen is unknown.

Generated by immunoSEQ multiplex PCR, the TCRdb table keeps only in-frame clones and is missing some. The sample has approximately 64,000 clones; roughly 91% are singletons. The chain joins TRBV6-5 to TRBJ1-2; D perhaps matches TRBD1 (5 bases). This sequence was found in a woman between 18 and 29 years old in good health and CMV-seronegative. The sequenced sample was PBMCs. The CDR3 nucleotides are TGTGCCGTGTGGGGTGACAGTATCTACACCTTC. Amino acids: CAVWGDSIYTF.